Sequencing of this T cell receptor beta chain was carried out in a study of T cell clonality in common variable immunodeficiency. Only in-frame clones appear in the TCRdb table, and some are missing; sequencing was by immunoSEQ multiplex PCR. There are roughly 40,000 clones in the sample, none observed a single time. This clone has at least ten counts. Antigen: not known. One end of the junction fails to match germline, which may point to a read error. Each donor provided roughly 4.5 to 8.5 ml of heparinized whole blood. Findings and limits, study-wide: Fewer TCRbeta clones were shared among CVID subjects than controls. Links between repertoire features and CVID complications were heterogeneity-limited.

The clonotype originates from a person between 18 and 75 years old in good health. The sequencing input was peripheral blood mononuclear cells.

The CDR3 spells CASTQAVGRPYEQYF. CDR3 DNA (partial): TGCGCCAGCACCCAAGCGGTGGGCAGACCCTACGAG. This sequence joins TRBV4-1 and TRBJ2-7; D possibly corresponds to TRBD2 (5 bases). The read ends 3 residues early relative to the CDR3; the germline J gene fills the gap. Germline lookup yields CDR1 MGHRA and CDR2 YSYEKL. This CDR3 is 15 amino acids long.